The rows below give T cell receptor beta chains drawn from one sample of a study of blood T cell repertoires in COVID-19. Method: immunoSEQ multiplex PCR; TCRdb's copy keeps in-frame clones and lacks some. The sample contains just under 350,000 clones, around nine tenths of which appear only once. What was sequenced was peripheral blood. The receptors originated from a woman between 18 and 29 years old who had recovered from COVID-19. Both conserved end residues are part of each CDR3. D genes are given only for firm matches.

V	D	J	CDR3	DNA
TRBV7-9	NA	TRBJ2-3	CASSPIRSRTDTQYF	TGTGCCAGCAGCCCCATCCGGTCTCGCACAGATACGCAGTATTTT
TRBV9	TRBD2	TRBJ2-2	CASSGTSVLGSGELFF	TGTGCCAGCAGCGGGACTAGCGTCTTAGGGTCCGGGGAGCTGTTTTTT
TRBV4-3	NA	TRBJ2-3	CASSANLATDTQYF	TGCGCCAGCAGCGCGAACTTAGCGACAGATACGCAGTATTTT
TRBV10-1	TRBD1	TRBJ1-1	CASSRDRRNTEAFF	TGCGCCAGCAGCCGGGACAGGAGGAACACTGAAGCTTTCTTT
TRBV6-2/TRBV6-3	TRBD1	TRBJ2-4	CASSHRDRWNIQYF	TGTGCCAGCAGCCACCGGGACAGGTGGAACATTCAGTACTTC
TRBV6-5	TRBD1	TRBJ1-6	CASSRGTVLNSPLHF	TGTGCCAGCAGCCGGGGGACAGTCCTTAATTCACCCCTCCACTTT
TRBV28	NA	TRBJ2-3	CASSLRLAGTDTQYF	TGTGCCAGCAGTTTACGGCTAGCCGGCACAGATACGCAGTATTTT
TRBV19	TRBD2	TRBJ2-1	CASRKSEAGGPYNEQFF	TGTGCCAGTAGGAAATCTGAAGCGGGAGGGCCTTACAATGAGCAGTTCTTC
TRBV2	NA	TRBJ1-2	CASNPPYTGLGKDGYTF	TGTGCCAGCAATCCCCCCTATACAGGGCTGGGGAAGGATGGCTACACCTTC
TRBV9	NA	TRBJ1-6	CASSVAPGTQNPLHF	TGTGCCAGCAGCGTAGCGCCAGGCACCCAAAATCCCCTCCACTTT